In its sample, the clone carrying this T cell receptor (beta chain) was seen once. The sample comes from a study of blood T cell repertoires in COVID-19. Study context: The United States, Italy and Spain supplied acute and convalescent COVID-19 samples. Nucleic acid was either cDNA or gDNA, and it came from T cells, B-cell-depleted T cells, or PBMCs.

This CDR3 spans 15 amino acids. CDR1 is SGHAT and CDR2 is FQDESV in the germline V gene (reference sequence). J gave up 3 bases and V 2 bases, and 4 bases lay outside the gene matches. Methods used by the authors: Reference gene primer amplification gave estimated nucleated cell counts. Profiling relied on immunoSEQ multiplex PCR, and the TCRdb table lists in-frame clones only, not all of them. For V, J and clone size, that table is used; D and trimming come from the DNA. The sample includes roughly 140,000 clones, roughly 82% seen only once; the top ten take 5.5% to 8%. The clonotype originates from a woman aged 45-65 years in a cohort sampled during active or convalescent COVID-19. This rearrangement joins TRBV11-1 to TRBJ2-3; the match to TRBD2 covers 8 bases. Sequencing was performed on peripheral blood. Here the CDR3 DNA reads TGTGCCAGCAGCTTATACGGGGGGGCAACAGATACGCAGTATTTT. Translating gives CASSLYGGATDTQYF.